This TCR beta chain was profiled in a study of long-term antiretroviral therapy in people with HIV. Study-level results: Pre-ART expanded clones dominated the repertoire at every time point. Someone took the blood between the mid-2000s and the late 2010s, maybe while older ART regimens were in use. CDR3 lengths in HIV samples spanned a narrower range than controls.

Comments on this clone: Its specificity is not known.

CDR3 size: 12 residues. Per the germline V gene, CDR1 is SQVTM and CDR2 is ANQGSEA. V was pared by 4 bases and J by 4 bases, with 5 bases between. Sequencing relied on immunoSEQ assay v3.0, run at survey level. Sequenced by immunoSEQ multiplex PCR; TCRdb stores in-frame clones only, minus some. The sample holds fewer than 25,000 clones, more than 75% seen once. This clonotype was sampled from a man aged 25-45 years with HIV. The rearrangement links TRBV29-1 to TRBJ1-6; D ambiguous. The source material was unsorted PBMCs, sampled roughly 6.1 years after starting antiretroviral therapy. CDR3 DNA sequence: TGCAGCGTTGGAGGTTATAATTCACCCCTCCACTTT. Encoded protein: CSVGGYNSPLHF.